This TCR beta chain appears in the sequencing data of a study of naive and memory T cell subsets. Study-level results: Possibly reflecting memory cells re-expressing CD45RA, a few larger clonotypes occurred in naive repertoires, especially CD8.

As concerns this clonotype: The antigen is not known.

This CDR3 spans 15 amino acids. V dropped 4 bases and J dropped 4; count of bases not matched to a gene: 7. Germline CDR1 is ENHRY and CDR2 is SYGVKD. Both TRBC1 and TRBC2 were covered by a beta constant-region primer of two equimolar oligonucleotides. Ligated cDNA was amplified by four rounds of PCR with nested alpha and beta constant-region primers and SP2. TCRdb reanalysed the UMI-ligation and nested PCR reads using MiXCR and keeps one entry per CDR3 protein. The sample includes 98,000 or so distinct CDR3 sequences, around 15% of them seen just once. Specimen: naive CD8+ T cells from blood. The receptor was isolated from a human donor in good health. The chain combines TRBV10-3 with TRBJ2-7; TRBD1 aligns across 10 bases. The CDR3 bases are TGTGCCATCAGTGGGACAGGGGGAATTAGTTACGAGCAGTACTTC. Translated: CAISGTGGISYEQYF.